A single sample is the source of the 7 T cell receptor beta chains below, sequenced in a study of cytomegalovirus exposure and HLA in healthy donors. Sequencing used immunoSEQ multiplex PCR; TCRdb keeps in-frame clones, though not all of them. The repertoire holds tens of thousands of clones, with over 90% as singletons. Sequencing was carried out using PBMCs. All receptors come from a woman between 18 and 30 years old in good health and CMV-seropositive.

This chain uses TRBV9 with TRBJ2-7, with TRBD2 matching over 8 bases. Losses at the gene ends were 0 bases for V and 4 bases for J; bases not matched to a gene: 6. This CDR3 region has 15 residues. Germline CDR1 and CDR2: SGDLS and YYNGEE. CDR3 in amino acids: CASSVGFSGTYEQYF. The CDR3, as DNA: TGTGCCAGCAGCGTAGGTTTTAGCGGGACGTACGAGCAGTACTTC. Full variable domain (remainder filled in from reference TRBV9 and TRBJ2-7): DSGVTQTPKHLITATGQRVTLRCSPRSGDLSVYWYQQSLDQGLQFLIQYYNGEERAKGNILERFSAQQFPDLHSELNLSSLELGDSALYFCASSVGFSGTYEQYFGPGTRLTVT.

This clone appeared a single time. The chain is built from TRBV7-9 and TRBJ2-6, with a tentative D call TRBD2 (5 bases). The V end was cut by 1 base, the J end by 0 bases, with 7 bases between. In germline, CDR1 is SEHNR, CDR2 FQNEAQ (reference sequence). This CDR3 has 16 amino acids. In nucleotides, the CDR3 is TGTGCCAGCAGCTTAGAGAGGGTCTCTGGGGCCAACGTCCTGACTTTC. Residues: CASSLERVSGANVLTF.

V usage is TRBV5-4 and J usage is TRBJ1-1; 10 bases are shared with TRBD1. J was trimmed by 4 bases and V by 4 bases; bases with no gene match: 1. CDR3 length: 13 amino acids. Per the germline V gene, CDR1 is SGHNT and CDR2 is YYREEE (reference sequence). The CDR3 nucleotides are TGTGCCAGCAGCAGGGACAGGGGCACTGAAGCTTTCTTT. Encoded protein: CASSRDRGTEAFF. Together with reference TRBV5-4 and TRBJ1-1, the CDR3 gives the full variable domain: ETGVTQSPTHLIKTRGQQVTLRCSSQSGHNTVSWYQQALGQGPQFIFQYYREEENGRGNFPPRFSGLQFPNYSSELNVNALELDDSALYLCASSRDRGTEAFFGQGTRLTVV.

The chain has TRBV29-1 and TRBJ2-5; D perhaps matches TRBD1 (6 bases). V lost 5 bases, J lost 6 bases, and 10 bases lay in between. This CDR3 region has 11 residues. From germline, CDR1 is SQVTM and CDR2 ANQGSEA. The CDR3 sequence is CSVTRGKTQYF. The CDR3 DNA follows: TGCAGCGTTACCAGGGGAAAGACCCAGTACTTC.

DNA of the CDR3: TGTGCCAGCAGTTACAGGACCTATGGCTACACCTTC. Residues: CASSYRTYGYTF. This chain joins TRBV2 and TRBJ1-2, with a possible D match to TRBD1 (5 bases). Trimming pared 5 bases from V and 4 bases from J, leaving 8 bases between. Germline CDR1 SNHLY, CDR2 FYNNEI. The CDR3 extends over 12 amino acids.

This clone was found a few times. The rearrangement uses TRBV29-1 and TRBJ2-3, with 7 bases aligning to TRBD1. The ends lost 5 bases at V and 0 bases at J; junction bases unmatched: 5. The germline V gene has CDR1 SQVTM and CDR2 ANQGSEA. The CDR3 loop spans 14 amino acids. For the CDR3, the DNA is TGCAGCGTTTTAGGGGACAGTAGCACAGATACGCAGTATTTT. Protein: CSVLGDSSTDTQYF.

To note about this clone: An end of the junction differs from the germline gene, which may be a read error. This chain uses TRBV7-9 with TRBJ1-2; 9 bases fit TRBD1. The V gene's germline CDR1 is SEHNR and CDR2 FQNEAQ (reference sequence). The CDR3 is 16 residues long. CDR3 coding DNA: TGTGCCAGCAGCTCTACGACCGGGACAGGGTTTCTTTTTAATCCCTTC. Translating gives CASSSTTGTGFLFNPF.